Each of the 32 T cell receptor beta chains below was sequenced from the same sample in a study of CXCR3-negative and CXCR3-positive naive CD8 T cells (dated by TCRdb to between 2019 and 2020). The listed sequencing device is NextSeq 550. The Human TCR Profiling Kit (MiLaboratory) was used to prepare UMI-labeled 5' RACE TRB cDNA libraries. The reads were reprocessed in TCRdb, with one entry per CDR3 protein sequence and no accompanying DNA. The sample's records list some 130,000 distinct CDR3 sequences. Together, the top ten hold approximately 0.46% of the sample. Source material: naive CXCR3- CD8+ T cells from blood. The meaning of the sample's cell subset or site label: CD45RO-CCR7+CD27+CD95- naive CD8+ T cells lacking CXCR3 (TNR3-). The receptors here all came from a human donor in good health. Some clones in this sample may be carry-over from other donors' samples.

The chain employs TRBV9 and TRBJ2-5; TCRdb's D call, TRBD2, is unchecked because there is no DNA. The CDR3 consists of 15 residues. The V gene's germline CDR1 is SGDLS and CDR2 YYNGEE. CDR3 region: CASSGTPGLLQTQYF.

The chain is built from TRBV7-2 and TRBJ1-5; TCRdb calls TRBD1, which cannot be checked without DNA. This CDR3 is built from 13 residues. CDR1 and CDR2 from the germline V gene are SGHTA and FQGNSA. CDR3 amino acids: CASSWTVNQPQHF.

The chain links TRBV15 to TRBJ2-7. The CDR3 is made up of 14 amino acids. Germline lookup yields CDR1 LNHNV and CDR2 YYDKDF (reference sequence). The CDR3 sequence: CATSRDRDVGEQYF.

V usage is TRBV29-1 and J usage is TRBJ2-7; TCRdb's assignment of TRBD1 cannot be checked, as there is no DNA. The CDR3 length is 15 residues. CDR1 and CDR2 from the germline V gene are SQVTM and ANQGSEA. CDR3 protein: CSVVGGQGSYYEQYF.

The CDR3 loop is CASSLGVADTQYF. This chain links TRBV12-3 or TRBV12-4 with TRBJ2-3; the D call of TRBD1 rests on TCRdb alone, since no DNA is present to check it. There are 13 residues in the CDR3.

The chain joins TRBV20-1 to TRBJ2-4. Germline loops: CDR1 DFQATT, CDR2 SNEGSKA (reference sequence). CDR3 size: 14 residues. CDR3 residues: CSTREMGNGNIQYF.

The chain employs TRBV19 and TRBJ2-2. This CDR3 has 12 amino acids. Per germline, CDR1 LNHDA and CDR2 SQIVND (reference sequence). The CDR3 sequence is CASSITTGELFF.

V usage is TRBV12-3 or TRBV12-4 and J usage is TRBJ1-4; TCRdb proposes TRBD1, but this gene call is untestable without DNA. CDR3 length equals 15 residues. CDR3 amino acids: CASSSGQSTNEKLFF.

The chain carries TRBV20-1 and TRBJ2-5; as DNA is missing, the TRBD2 call by TCRdb cannot be tested. This CDR3 is built from 14 residues. In germline, CDR1 is DFQATT, CDR2 SNEGSKA (reference sequence). The CDR3 reads CSAPKLAGAETQYF.

This chain connects TRBV9 to TRBJ1-4; TCRdb indicates TRBD1, and absent DNA this call remains unverified. The CDR3 totals 13 residues. CDR1 SGDLS and CDR2 YYNGEE come from the germline V gene. The CDR3 is CASSGQANEKLFF.

The V gene is TRBV7-9, the J gene TRBJ2-7. Germline CDR1 and CDR2: SEHNR and FQNEAQ (reference sequence). The length of the CDR3 is 12 residues. The CDR3 loop is CATSGILGEQYF.

The genes are TRBV28 and TRBJ1-5. Germline lookup yields CDR1 MDHEN and CDR2 SYDVKM. CDR3 size: 18 residues. CDR3 sequence: CASSFPMGGADSNQPQHF.

The chain has TRBV15 and TRBJ2-7; TCRdb returns TRBD1, unconfirmable since there is no DNA. The CDR3 length is 12 residues. The germline gives CDR1 LNHNV, CDR2 YYDKDF (reference sequence). CDR3 protein: CATSGKGEEQYF.

The gene calls are TRBV29-1 and TRBJ1-2; the D call of TRBD1 rests on TCRdb alone, since no DNA is present to check it. The CDR3 length is 11 residues. CDR1 is SQVTM, CDR2 ANQGSEA, per germline. This chain's CDR3 is CSVEAGNGYTF. The whole variable domain, remainder taken from reference TRBV29-1 and TRBJ1-2, is SAVISQKPSRDICQRGTSLTIQCQVDSQVTMMFWYRQQPGQSLTLIATANQGSEATYESGFVIDKFPISRPNLTFSTLTVSNMSPEDSSIYLCSVEAGNGYTFGSGTRLTVV.

The chain has TRBV27 and TRBJ1-5; TCRdb gives TRBD1 as the D gene, but with no DNA this cannot be confirmed. Germline assignment: CDR1 MNHEY and CDR2 SMNVEV (reference sequence). The CDR3 length is 15 residues. This CDR3 is CASSPIPGNGQPQHF.

The V call is TRBV29-1, the J call TRBJ2-1; TCRdb indicates TRBD1, and absent DNA this call remains unverified. This CDR3 has 16 amino acids. Germline V CDR1 and CDR2: SQVTM, ANQGSEA. Here the CDR3 reads CSVEVRTGSSYNEQFF.

The rearrangement uses TRBV27 and TRBJ1-1; TCRdb proposes TRBD1, but this gene call is untestable without DNA. The CDR3 totals 15 residues. Per germline, CDR1 MNHEY and CDR2 SMNVEV (reference sequence). The CDR3 sequence: CASEGGVRGNTEAFF.

The chain has TRBV23-1 and TRBJ2-5; as DNA is missing, the TRBD2 call by TCRdb cannot be tested. TRBV23-1 is annotated as an ORF whose role is uncertain. CDR3 length: 14 amino acids. This chain's CDR3 is CASSQLTRGETQYF.

CDR3 in amino acids: CASSSYGQPQHF. J is TRBJ1-5 and V is TRBV4-1. The CDR3 covers 12 residues. In germline, CDR1 is MGHRA, CDR2 YSYEKL.

V is TRBV28 and J is TRBJ2-1; TCRdb picks TRBD1, but there is no DNA to check that call. This CDR3 is built from 12 residues. CDR1 MDHEN and CDR2 SYDVKM come from the germline V gene. The CDR3 sequence is CATSDRNNEQFF.

The genes are TRBV6-5 and TRBJ2-1; TCRdb outputs TRBD1, but without DNA this stays unchecked. The CDR3 is 17 residues long. Per germline, CDR1 MNHEY and CDR2 SVGAGI. The CDR3 sequence is CASSSPYVSGDDNEQFF.

J is TRBJ2-7 and V is TRBV5-1; as DNA is missing, the TRBD1 call by TCRdb cannot be tested. CDR1 SGHRS and CDR2 YFSETQ come from the germline V gene. The CDR3 loop spans 14 amino acids. The CDR3 region is CASSSGTGTREQYF.

The rearrangement uses TRBV4-1 and TRBJ1-5. This CDR3 region has 16 residues. Germline V gene lookup returns CDR1 MGHRA and CDR2 YSYEKL. This CDR3 is CASSQFPRDLNQPQHF.

The genes are TRBV28 and TRBJ2-1; no DNA is available, so the TRBD1 call from TCRdb remains unchecked. Germline-derived CDR1 and CDR2 are MDHEN and SYDVKM. The CDR3 is 17 residues long. The CDR3 here is CASRGQGEAYSYNEQFF.

The chain has TRBV7-6 and TRBJ2-3; the D call from TCRdb, TRBD2, cannot be confirmed without DNA. The CDR3 contains 14 residues. Germline V gene data show CDR1 as SGHVS and CDR2 as FNYEAQ. The CDR3 sequence: CASSLHGGRDTQYF.

The CDR3 sequence: CASSQVGASGRAGEQFF. The rearrangement uses TRBV4-3 and TRBJ2-1; TCRdb reports TRBD2, a call that lacks DNA to check it against. The CDR3 length is 17 residues. Germline CDR1 reads LGHNA; CDR2 reads YSLEER.

V usage is TRBV27 and J usage is TRBJ2-1; TCRdb's D call, TRBD2, is unchecked because there is no DNA. The CDR3 contains 16 residues. Germline V gene data show CDR1 as MNHEY and CDR2 as SMNVEV (reference sequence). CDR3 protein: CASSTASGGSYNEQFF.

This chain links TRBV7-2 with TRBJ2-7; there is no DNA to check the TCRdb D call of TRBD1. Germline loops: CDR1 SGHTA, CDR2 FQGNSA. The CDR3 is made up of 16 amino acids. The chain's CDR3 is CASSLAWRNRPYEQYF. Full variable domain (rest looked up from reference TRBV7-2 and TRBJ2-7): GAGVSQSPSNKVTEKGKDVELRCDPISGHTALYWYRQSLGQGLEFLIYFQGNSAPDKSGLPSDRFSAERTGGSVSTLTIQRTQQEDSAVYLCASSLAWRNRPYEQYFGPGTRLTVT.

The chain links TRBV6-6 to TRBJ2-1. The V gene's germline CDR1 is MNHNY and CDR2 SVGAGI (reference sequence). The CDR3 has 15 amino acids. CDR3 in amino acids: CASRIRAEPNNEQFF.

The chain links TRBV28 to TRBJ2-2; with no DNA, the TCRdb D assignment of TRBD2 cannot be verified. The CDR3 is 16 amino acids. CDR1 MDHEN and CDR2 SYDVKM come from the germline V gene. This CDR3 reads CASSFPQRESVGELFF.

V gene TRBV6-2 or TRBV6-3 combines with J gene TRBJ2-5; the D call of TRBD2 rests on TCRdb alone, since no DNA is present to check it. The CDR3 is 16 amino acids. Germline CDR1 is MNHEY and CDR2 is SVGEGT. This chain's CDR3 is CASSYLVAGKQETQYF.

This chain links TRBV29-1 with TRBJ2-3; TCRdb's D call of TRBD1 is untestable without DNA. The germline CDR1 and CDR2 sequences are SQVTM and ANQGSEA. The CDR3 has 14 amino acids. CDR3: CSVSGVHEGDTQYF.